This TCR beta chain stems from a study of spatial heterogeneity in lung cancer. Time point noted: sample taken at primary tumor resection. Sequencing of whole RNA from tumor, nontumor lung or frozen PBMC involved no sorting. In TCRdb, the 5' RACE reads were re-called with MiXCR into one record per CDR3 protein. The table lists about 30,000 distinct CDR3 sequences, around 9.2% of them singletons. There are 14 residues in the CDR3. Germline V gene sequence: CDR1 SGHRS, CDR2 YFSETQ. V lost 2 bases and J 3 bases, leaving 11 bases between the germline ends. This clonotype was sampled from a female donor with early-stage non-small cell lung cancer. Sequences were derived from PBMCs, sampled at surgery. The chain uses TRBV5-1 and TRBJ1-1, with D possibly matching TRBD1 (6 bases). CDR3: CASSLQRGDTEAFF. The CDR3 DNA is TGCGCCAGCAGCTTACAAAGGGGGGACACTGAAGCTTTCTTT.